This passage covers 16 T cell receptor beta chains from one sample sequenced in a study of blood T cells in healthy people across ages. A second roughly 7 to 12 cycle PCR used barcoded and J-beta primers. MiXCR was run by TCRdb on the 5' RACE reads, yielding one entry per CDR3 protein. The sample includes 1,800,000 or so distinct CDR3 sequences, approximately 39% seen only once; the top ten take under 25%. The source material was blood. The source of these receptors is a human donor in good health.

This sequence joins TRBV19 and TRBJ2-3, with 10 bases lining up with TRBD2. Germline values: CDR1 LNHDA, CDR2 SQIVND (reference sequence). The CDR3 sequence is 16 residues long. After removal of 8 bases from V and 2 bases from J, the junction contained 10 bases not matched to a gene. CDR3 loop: CASGTGLAANTDTQYF. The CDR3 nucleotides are TGTGCCAGTGGTACCGGACTAGCGGCAAACACAGATACGCAGTATTTT.

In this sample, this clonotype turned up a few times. CDR3 bases: TGTGCCAGCAGTTTATCGGGAGGGGGACTTCCCAATGAGCAGTTCTTC. Encoded protein: CASSLSGGGLPNEQFF. This chain uses TRBV12-3 or TRBV12-4 with TRBJ2-1, with 8 bases matching TRBD2. V shed 2 bases and J 6 bases; nucleotides not matched to a gene: 9. The CDR3 has 16 amino acids.

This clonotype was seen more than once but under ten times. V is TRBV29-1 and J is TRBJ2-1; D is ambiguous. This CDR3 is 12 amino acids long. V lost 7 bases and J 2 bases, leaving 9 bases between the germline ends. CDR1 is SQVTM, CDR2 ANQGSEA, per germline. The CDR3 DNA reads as TGCAGCGCCCGGGCCGCCTACAATGAGCAGTTCTTC. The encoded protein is CSARAAYNEQFF.

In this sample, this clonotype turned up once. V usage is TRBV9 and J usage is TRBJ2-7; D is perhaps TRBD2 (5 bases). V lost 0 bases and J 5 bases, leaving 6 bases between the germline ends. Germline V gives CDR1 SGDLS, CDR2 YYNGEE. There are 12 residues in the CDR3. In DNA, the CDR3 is TGTGCCAGCAGCGTAGCGGGGAACGAGCAGTACTTC. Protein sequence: CASSVAGNEQYF.

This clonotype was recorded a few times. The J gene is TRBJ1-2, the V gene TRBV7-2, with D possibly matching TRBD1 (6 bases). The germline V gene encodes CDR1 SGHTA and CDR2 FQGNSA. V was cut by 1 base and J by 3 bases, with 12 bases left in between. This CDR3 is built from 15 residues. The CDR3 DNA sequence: TGTGCCAGCAGCTTAGTTCAGGGGATCGACTATGGCTACACCTTC. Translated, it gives CASSLVQGIDYGYTF.

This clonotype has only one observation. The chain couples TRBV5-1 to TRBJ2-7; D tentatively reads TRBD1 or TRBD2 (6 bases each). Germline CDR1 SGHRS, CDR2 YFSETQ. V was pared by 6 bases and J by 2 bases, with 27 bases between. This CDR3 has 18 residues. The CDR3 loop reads CASTDGWGADITPYEQYF. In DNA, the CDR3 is TGCGCCAGCACCGACGGCTGGGGGGCAGATATAACACCCTACGAGCAGTACTTC.

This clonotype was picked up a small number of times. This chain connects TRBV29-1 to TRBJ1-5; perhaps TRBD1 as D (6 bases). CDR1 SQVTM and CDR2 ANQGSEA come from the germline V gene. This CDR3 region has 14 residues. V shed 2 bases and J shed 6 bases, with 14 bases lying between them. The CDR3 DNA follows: TGCAGCGTTGAAATTCGCAGGGGCGGTCAGCCCCAGCATTTT. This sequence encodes CSVEIRRGGQPQHF.

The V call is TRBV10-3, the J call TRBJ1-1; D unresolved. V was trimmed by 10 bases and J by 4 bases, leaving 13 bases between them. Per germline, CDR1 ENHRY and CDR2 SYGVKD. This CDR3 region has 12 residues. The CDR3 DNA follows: TGTGCCACCAAGGCCGGTGGCACTGAAGCTTTCTTT. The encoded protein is CATKAGGTEAFF.

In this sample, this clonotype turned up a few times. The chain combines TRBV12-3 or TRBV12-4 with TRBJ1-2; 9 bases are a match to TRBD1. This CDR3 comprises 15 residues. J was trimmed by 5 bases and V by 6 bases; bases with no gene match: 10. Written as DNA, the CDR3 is TGTGCCAGCAGCCTTCACGGGACAGGGACTTATGGCTACACCTTC. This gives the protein CASSLHGTGTYGYTF.

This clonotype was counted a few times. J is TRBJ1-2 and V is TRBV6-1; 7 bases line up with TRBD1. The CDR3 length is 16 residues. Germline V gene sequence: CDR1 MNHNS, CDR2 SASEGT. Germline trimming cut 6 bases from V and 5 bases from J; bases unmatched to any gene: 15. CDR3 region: CASRRGPLQGKYGYTF. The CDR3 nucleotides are TGTGCCAGCAGGAGGGGGCCTCTCCAGGGGAAATATGGCTACACCTTC.

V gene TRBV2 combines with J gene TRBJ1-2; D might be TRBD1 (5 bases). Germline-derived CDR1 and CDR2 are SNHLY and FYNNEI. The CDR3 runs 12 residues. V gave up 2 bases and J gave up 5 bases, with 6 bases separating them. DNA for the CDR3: TGTGCCAGCAGTGAACGGACATATGGCTACACCTTC. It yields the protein CASSERTYGYTF.

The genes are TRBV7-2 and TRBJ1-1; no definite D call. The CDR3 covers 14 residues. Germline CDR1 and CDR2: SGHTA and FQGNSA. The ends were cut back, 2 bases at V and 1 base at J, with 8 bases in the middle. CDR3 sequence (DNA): TGTGCCAGCAGCTTATTCAGGACGAACACTGAAGCTTTCTTT. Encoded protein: CASSLFRTNTEAFF.

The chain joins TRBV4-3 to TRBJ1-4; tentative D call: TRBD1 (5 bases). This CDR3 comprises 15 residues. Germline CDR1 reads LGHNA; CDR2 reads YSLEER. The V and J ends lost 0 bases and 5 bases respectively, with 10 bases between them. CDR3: CASSQDTEGNEKLFF. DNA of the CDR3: TGCGCCAGCAGCCAAGATACAGAGGGGAATGAAAAACTGTTTTTT.

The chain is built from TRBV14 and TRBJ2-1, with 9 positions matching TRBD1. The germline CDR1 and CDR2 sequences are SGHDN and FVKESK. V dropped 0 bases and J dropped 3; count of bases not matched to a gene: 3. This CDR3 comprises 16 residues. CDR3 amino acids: CASSQDWTGVYNEQFF. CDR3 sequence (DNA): TGTGCCAGCAGCCAAGACTGGACAGGGGTCTACAATGAGCAGTTCTTC.

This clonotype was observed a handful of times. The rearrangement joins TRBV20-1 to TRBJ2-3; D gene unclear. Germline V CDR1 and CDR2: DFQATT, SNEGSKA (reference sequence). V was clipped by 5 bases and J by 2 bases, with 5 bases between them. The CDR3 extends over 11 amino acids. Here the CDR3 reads CSAQHTDTQYF. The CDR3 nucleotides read TGCAGTGCTCAGCACACAGATACGCAGTATTTT.

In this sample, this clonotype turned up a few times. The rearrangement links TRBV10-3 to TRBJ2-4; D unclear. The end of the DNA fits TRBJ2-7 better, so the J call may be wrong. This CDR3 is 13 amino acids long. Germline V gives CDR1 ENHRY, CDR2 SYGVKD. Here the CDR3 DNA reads TGTGCCATCAGTGAGGGGATTAGATACGAGCAGTACTTC. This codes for CAISEGIRYEQYF.